Shown below are 21 T cell receptor beta chains from a single sample sequenced in a study of cytomegalovirus exposure and HLA in healthy donors. 60 Vbeta and 13 Jbeta primers were used in PCR. Sequenced by immunoSEQ multiplex PCR; TCRdb stores in-frame clones only, minus some. There are about 74,000 clones in the sample; approximately 70% occur only once, and around 10% lies in the top ten. Specimen: PBMCs. These TCRs come from a woman aged 40-49 years in good health and CMV-seropositive.

The chain couples TRBV6-5 to TRBJ2-7, with TRBD1 matching 8 bases. J lost 4 bases, V lost 6 bases, and 11 bases had no gene match. The germline CDR1 and CDR2 sequences are MNHEY and SVGAGI. The length of the CDR3 is 15 residues. CDR3 residues: CASRDGQGNTYEQYF. CDR3 in DNA: TGTGCCAGCAGGGACGGACAGGGTAATACTTACGAGCAGTACTTC.

This chain connects TRBV5-1 to TRBJ1-1; a weak D match, TRBD1 (5 bases). Germline CDR1 and CDR2: SGHRS and YFSETQ. V shed 4 bases and J shed 1 base, with 11 bases lying between them. The CDR3 length is 14 residues. The CDR3 DNA sequence: TGCGCCAGCAGCGGGATGGGGGGGAACACTGAAGCTTTCTTT. Translated: CASSGMGGNTEAFF.

This chain connects TRBV7-2 to TRBJ2-7, with 7 bases matching TRBD2. The CDR3 extends over 16 amino acids. With V trimmed by 5 bases and J by 0 bases, 10 bases remained unmatched. Germline V gene lookup returns CDR1 SGHTA and CDR2 FQGNSA. The CDR3 reads CASSRLGGRGSYEQYF. DNA of the CDR3: TGTGCCAGCAGCCGATTGGGGGGGAGGGGCTCCTACGAGCAGTACTTC.

J is TRBJ2-3 and V is TRBV2; D remains unclear. V lost 3 bases to trimming and J lost 1 base, with 8 bases between them. Germline V gene sequence: CDR1 SNHLY, CDR2 FYNNEI. This CDR3 comprises 14 residues. The DNA of the CDR3 is TGTGCCAGCAGTGACAGAATTGGCACAGATACGCAGTATTTT. This sequence encodes CASSDRIGTDTQYF. Based on the CDR3 plus reference TRBV2 and TRBJ2-3, the full variable domain is EPEVTQTPSHQVTQMGQEVILRCVPISNHLYFYWYRQILGQKVEFLVSFYNNEISEKSEIFDDQFSVERPDGSNFTLKIRSTKLEDSAMYFCASSDRIGTDTQYFGPGTRLTVL.

The J gene is TRBJ2-7, the V gene TRBV6-5; 10 bases agree with TRBD1. The germline V gene encodes CDR1 MNHEY and CDR2 SVGAGI. The CDR3 runs 14 residues. J was trimmed by 4 bases and V by 7 bases; bases with no gene match: 7. CDR3 loop: CASTTGTGDYEQYF. Here the CDR3 DNA reads TGTGCCAGCACCACGGGGACAGGGGATTACGAGCAGTACTTC.

This sequence joins TRBV5-1 and TRBJ1-2; TRBD1 matches 7 bases. Germline CDR1 and CDR2: SGHRS and YFSETQ. V shed 0 bases and J 4 bases; nucleotides not matched to a gene: 9. This CDR3 contains 16 residues. CDR3 DNA sequence: TGCGCCAGCAGCTTGGCCCCCGGGACAGCCTTCTATGGCTACACCTTC. This gives the protein CASSLAPGTAFYGYTF.

The V gene is TRBV30, the J gene TRBJ2-5; TRBD2 aligns across 10 bases. The junction had 6 bases not matched to a gene; V was cut back by 3 bases and J by 5 bases. The germline V gene has CDR1 GTSNPN and CDR2 SVGIG (reference sequence). The CDR3 runs 14 residues. The CDR3 coding sequence is TGTGCCTGGAGGGCAACTAGCGGGGTGGAGACCCAGTACTTC. It is translated as CAWRATSGVETQYF.

This chain joins TRBV19 and TRBJ2-2; D unclear. CDR1 is LNHDA and CDR2 is SQIVND in the germline V gene (reference sequence). Trimming shortened V by 3 bases and J by 7 bases, and 6 bases separated the two germline ends. The CDR3 extends over 12 amino acids. The CDR3 nucleotides read TGTGCCAGTAGTATCTATGGCGGGGAGCTGTTTTTT. This gives the protein CASSIYGGELFF.

This chain's CDR3 is CASSLWGGSTDTQYF. CDR3 nucleotides: TGTGCCAGCAGCTTATGGGGGGGTAGCACAGATACGCAGTATTTT. V usage is TRBV7-2 and J usage is TRBJ2-3, with 7 bases that match TRBD2. The length of the CDR3 is 15 residues. CDR1 is SGHTA and CDR2 is FQGNSA in the germline V gene. Trimming took 2 bases from V and 0 from J; bases not matched to a gene: 2. The full variable domain, completed using reference TRBV7-2 and TRBJ2-3, is GAGVSQSPSNKVTEKGKDVELRCDPISGHTALYWYRQSLGQGLEFLIYFQGNSAPDKSGLPSDRFSAERTGGSVSTLTIQRTQQEDSAVYLCASSLWGGSTDTQYFGPGTRLTVL.

This clone was seen more than once but under ten times. J is TRBJ2-3 and V is TRBV27, with 8 bases lining up with TRBD1. Germline CDR1 and CDR2: MNHEY and SMNVEV (reference sequence). The CDR3 runs 16 residues. V shed 4 bases, J shed 3 bases, and the junction held 9 bases outside the gene matches. CDR3: CASSSTDRVKTDTQYF. The CDR3 DNA is TGTGCCAGCAGTTCTACGGACAGGGTAAAAACAGATACGCAGTATTTT.

V usage is TRBV6-5 and J usage is TRBJ2-5, with a tentative D call TRBD1 (5 bases). Trimming stripped 8 bases from V and 4 bases from J, with 11 bases between. Germline values: CDR1 MNHEY, CDR2 SVGAGI. The CDR3 loop spans 12 amino acids. The CDR3 DNA reads TGTGCCAGCGAGCAGGGATCAGAGACCCAGTACTTC. Translated, it gives CASEQGSETQYF.

There are a few counts of this clone. The genes are TRBV19 and TRBJ1-4; TRBD1 agrees at 10 bases. This CDR3 has 15 amino acids. CDR1 is LNHDA and CDR2 is SQIVND in the germline V gene (reference sequence). The V segment lost 5 bases and the J segment 3 bases; nucleotides outside the gene matches: 3. The CDR3 DNA is TGTGCCAGTAGTGGGACAGGGGCAGCTAATGAAAAACTGTTTTTT. It codes for CASSGTGAANEKLFF.

V gene TRBV12-5 combines with J gene TRBJ1-5, with a possible D match to TRBD1 (6 bases). This CDR3 comprises 13 residues. Trimming left V 3 bases short and J 7 bases short, with 10 bases between. The germline V gene has CDR1 LGHNT and CDR2 FRNRAP. CDR3 sequence: CASGFEQGQPQHF. In DNA form, the CDR3 reads TGTGCTAGTGGTTTTGAACAGGGCCAGCCCCAGCATTTT.

V and J are TRBV10-3 and TRBJ1-4; weak D call: TRBD1 (6 bases). The CDR3 is 13 amino acids. Trimming shortened V by 3 bases and J by 7 bases, and 9 bases separated the two germline ends. Germline V gene data show CDR1 as ENHRY and CDR2 as SYGVKD. The CDR3 spells CAISEQGVEKLFF. The CDR3 coding sequence is TGTGCCATCAGTGAACAGGGAGTTGAAAAACTGTTTTTT.

This rearrangement joins TRBV5-6 to TRBJ2-5; 12 bases agree with TRBD2. V shed 0 bases and J 5 bases; nucleotides not matched to a gene: 2. The CDR3 contains 15 residues. Germline V gene data show CDR1 as SGHDT and CDR2 as YYEEEE. The CDR3 here is CASSLGLAGVETQYF. The CDR3 DNA follows: TGTGCCAGCAGCTTGGGACTAGCGGGAGTCGAGACCCAGTACTTC.

V usage is TRBV6-5 and J usage is TRBJ2-2; the match to TRBD1 covers 7 bases. After removal of 4 bases from V and 3 bases from J, the junction contained 5 bases not matched to a gene. The germline CDR1 and CDR2 sequences are MNHEY and SVGAGI. The CDR3 has 15 amino acids. Written as DNA, the CDR3 is TGTGCCAGCAGTTCAGGGGGTATGGACACCGGGGAGCTGTTTTTT. This translates into CASSSGGMDTGELFF.

The J gene is TRBJ2-1, the V gene TRBV11-3, with 8 bases aligning to TRBD1. The CDR3 totals 15 residues. The V gene end was trimmed by 1 base and the J gene end by 5 bases; junction bases not matched to a gene: 4. Per the germline V gene, CDR1 is SGHNT and CDR2 is YENEEA. The chain's CDR3 is CASSLGTGIHNEQFF. The CDR3 region has the DNA TGTGCCAGCAGCTTAGGGACAGGGATCCACAATGAGCAGTTCTTC.

The chain combines TRBV2 with TRBJ1-1; D perhaps matches TRBD1 (6 bases). Trimming pared 6 bases from V and 5 bases from J, leaving 10 bases between. Germline V CDR1 and CDR2: SNHLY, FYNNEI. The CDR3 contains 12 residues. The CDR3 is CASSNRDTEAFF. The DNA for the CDR3 is TGTGCCAGCAGCAACAGGGATACTGAAGCTTTCTTT.

The rearrangement links TRBV25-1 to TRBJ2-1; 9 bases are a match to TRBD2. The J segment lost 5 bases and the V segment lost 4 bases, leaving 9 bases of the junction unmatched. The CDR3 length is 16 residues. Germline assignment: CDR1 MGHDK and CDR2 SYGVNS. The CDR3 loop reads CASSVIGTSPHNEQFF. For the CDR3, the DNA is TGTGCCAGCAGTGTTATCGGGACTAGCCCCCACAATGAGCAGTTCTTC. The full variable domain, with the rest looked up from reference TRBV25-1 and TRBJ2-1, is EADIYQTPRYLVIGTGKKITLECSQTMGHDKMYWYQQDPGMELHLIHYSYGVNSTEKGDLSSESTVSRIRTEHFPLTLESARPSHTSQYLCASSVIGTSPHNEQFFGPGTRLTVL.

CDR3: CAWSVLGGGLTDTQYF. The CDR3 bases are TGTGCCTGGAGTGTACTCGGGGGGGGGTTAACAGATACGCAGTATTTT. The V call is TRBV30, the J call TRBJ2-3, with 8 bases fitting TRBD2. CDR1 is GTSNPN, CDR2 SVGIG, per germline (reference sequence). The CDR3 sequence is 16 residues long. The J segment lost 3 bases and the V segment lost 0 bases, leaving 8 bases of the junction unmatched.

The chain carries TRBV5-1 and TRBJ2-6, with TRBD1 matching 7 bases. With 4 bases clipped from V and 0 bases from J, the junction kept 4 bases outside the gene matches. Germline CDR1 SGHRS, CDR2 YFSETQ. CDR3 length: 16 amino acids. The CDR3 DNA sequence: TGCGCCAGCAGCGTATCAGGGGGCTCTGGGGCCAACGTCCTGACTTTC. Its protein is CASSVSGGSGANVLTF.